A single T cell receptor beta chain is shown here with its context. The CDR3 consists of 13 residues. CDR1 is SGHRS, CDR2 YFSETQ, per germline. Trimming pared 6 bases from V and 6 bases from J, leaving 14 bases between. The sample comes from a study of graft-versus-host responses after intestinal transplantation. Overall study: Transplant recipients had multivisceral, liver-intestinal, or isolated intestinal grafts.

The data were produced by immunoSEQ multiplex PCR, yet TCRdb's version contains in-frame clones alone and is incomplete. Here the sample spans about 9,800 clones, around 91% being singletons. Sequenced material: PBMCs, taken about 47 days after intestinal transplant. The receptor's source is a human patient who received an intestinal transplant, so some T cells may come from the graft donor. The chain combines TRBV5-1 with TRBJ2-3; tentatively, D is TRBD2 (6 bases). The CDR3 spells CASTRGGIDTQYF. The CDR3 DNA reads TGCGCCAGCACCCGGGGAGGTATTGATACGCAGTATTTT.